These T cell receptor beta chains were read from a single sample in a study of graft-versus-host responses after intestinal transplantation. These receptors' targets are unknown. The protocol was immunoSEQ multiplex PCR, while the TCRdb copy is restricted to in-frame clones and leaves out a portion. The sample shows roughly 99,000 clones, about 87% of them seen only once. The specimen was unstimulated CD4+ T cells sorted from spleen or lymph node cells, collected before transplant. Receptor source: a human donor who was the organ donor for an intestinal transplant. Each CDR3 is given with its conserved first and last residue. Each record gives: CDR3 DNA, CDR3 protein, V gene, J gene, D gene, clone size. The D gene is left open where the match is weak. Part of the rows lack a size; the others show once, few, many or a class for expanded clones.

TGTGCCAGCAGTTACTCGAGGTTCACTGAAGCTTTCTTT,CASSYSRFTEAFF,TRBV6-6,TRBJ1-1,NA,NA
TGTGCCAGCAGCTTCCAGGGAGACACTGAAGCTTTCTTT,CASSFQGDTEAFF,TRBV11-3,TRBJ1-1,NA,NA
TGTGCCAGCAGCTCGTATGACTTCCTGTACAATGAGCAGTTCTTC,CASSSYDFLYNEQFF,TRBV5-6,TRBJ2-1,NA,NA
TGTGCCAGCAGTGTTCTTGGCGGCGAATACTACGAGCAGTACTTC,CASSVLGGEYYEQYF,TRBV5-6,TRBJ2-7,NA,NA
TGTGCCAGCAGTTCGCAGGGAGCTGGAAACACCATATATTTT,CASSSQGAGNTIYF,TRBV5-4,TRBJ1-3,NA,NA
TGTGCCATCAGTGACCTCGACAGAAAAGTTAAAAACATTCAGTACTTC,CAISDLDRKVKNIQYF,TRBV10-3,TRBJ2-4,NA,NA
TGTGCCAGCAGCTCCCTAGCGGGGCTCACAGATACGCAGTATTTT,CASSSLAGLTDTQYF,TRBV9,TRBJ2-3,TRBD2,NA
TGCGCCAGCAGTGAAGTGGGGATGGGTGAGAACACCGGGGAGCTGTTTTTT,CASSEVGMGENTGELFF,TRBV10-1,TRBJ2-2,NA,NA
TGCGCCACCCAGGGTGCGGACACCGGGGAGCTGTTTTTT,CATQGADTGELFF,TRBV5-1,TRBJ2-2,NA,NA
TGTGCCAGTAAACTCAAGGGACAGCCTTTTTGGAATCAGCCCCAGCATTTT,CASKLKGQPFWNQPQHF,TRBV19,TRBJ1-5,TRBD1,NA
TGTGCCAGCAGTCCGACTAGCGCGCAAGAGACCCAGTACTTC,CASSPTSAQETQYF,TRBV6-6,TRBJ2-5,TRBD2,NA
TGTGCCTGGAGTCATACAGGGGCTAATGAAAAACTGTTTTTT,CAWSHTGANEKLFF,TRBV30,TRBJ1-4,TRBD1,NA
TGCGCCAGCAGCTTGACCGGGGGACAAGAGACCCAGTACTTC,CASSLTGGQETQYF,TRBV5-1,TRBJ2-5,NA,NA
TGTGCCAGCAGCTTATCTGGAAGAGGGGGCACAGATACGCAGTATTTT,CASSLSGRGGTDTQYF,TRBV7-2,TRBJ2-3,NA,NA
TGCGCCAGCAGCTTGGCCCCCGGGAATCCCACTGAAGCTTTCTTT,CASSLAPGNPTEAFF,TRBV5-1,TRBJ1-1,NA,NA
TGCGCCAGCAGCCCCAAGGGGCGGGGGACAGGGGTTTGGGGGTCCACAGATACGCAGTATTTT,CASSPKGRGTGVWGSTDTQYF,TRBV4-1,TRBJ2-3,TRBD1,NA
TGCGCCAGCAGCCCTGCGGACAGCCAAGAGACCCAGTACTTC,CASSPADSQETQYF,TRBV5-1,TRBJ2-5,NA,NA
TGTGCCAGCAGCGTCGACAGCAACACCGGGGAGCTGTTTTTT,CASSVDSNTGELFF,TRBV9,TRBJ2-2,NA,NA
TGTGCCAGCATACAGGGGACGCCGAGGAACACTGAAGCTTTCTTT,CASIQGTPRNTEAFF,TRBV6-6,TRBJ1-1,TRBD1,NA
TGTGCCAGCAGTGAAGAAGCACAGCGCGGCTCTGGAAACACCATATATTTT,CASSEEAQRGSGNTIYF,TRBV6-1,TRBJ1-3,NA,NA
TGTGCCAGCAGCTTAGGTAGGTCAACCCAGCAGTTCTTC,CASSLGRSTQQFF,TRBV7-2,TRBJ2-1,NA,NA
TGTGCCAGCAGCTTAGTGTCGGGACAGACCTACGAGCAGTACTTC,CASSLVSGQTYEQYF,TRBV11-2,TRBJ2-7,TRBD1,NA
TGTGCCAGCAGTGAAGCCCTCGGGGACGAGCAGTACTTC,CASSEALGDEQYF,TRBV6-5,TRBJ2-7,NA,NA
TGTGCCAGTAGTATAGAAAGCGGGGATTGGATCAATCAGCCCCAGCATTTT,CASSIESGDWINQPQHF,TRBV19,TRBJ1-5,NA,NA
TGTGCCAGTAGTACCTCCCTACAGGGGGTTAGGTCTGGCTACGAGCAGTACTTC,CASSTSLQGVRSGYEQYF,TRBV19,TRBJ2-7,TRBD1,NA
TGTGCCAGCAGTAGGGATGCAACTAATGAAAAACTGTTTTTT,CASSRDATNEKLFF,TRBV6-5,TRBJ1-4,NA,NA
TGTGCCAGCAGGAGTGGGGGGCCCCCCCAAGAGACCCAGTACTTC,CASRSGGPPQETQYF,TRBV6-1,TRBJ2-5,NA,NA
TGCGCCAGCAGCTTGGATGAGACCCAGTACTTC,CASSLDETQYF,TRBV5-1,TRBJ2-5,NA,NA
TGTGCCAGCAGCTTAACAGGGGGCACTGAAGCTTTCTTT,CASSLTGGTEAFF,TRBV11-2,TRBJ1-1,TRBD1,NA
TGTGCCAGCAGCGTAGCCGCGGGGGTGTCTGAAGCTTTCTTT,CASSVAAGVSEAFF,TRBV9,TRBJ1-1,NA,NA
TGTGCCAGTAGTAATAGCCCAGAGACCCAGTACTTC,CASSNSPETQYF,TRBV19,TRBJ2-5,NA,NA
TGTGCCAGCGGGCAGGATCCACATAGTGAAGCTTTCTTT,CASGQDPHSEAFF,TRBV9,TRBJ1-1,NA,NA
TGCGCCAGCAGCTTGGACAGGCCCTACGAGCAGTACTTC,CASSLDRPYEQYF,TRBV5-1,TRBJ2-7,NA,few
TGTGCCATCAGTTATAGTACCGCTGGGTCTGAAGCTTTCTTT,CAISYSTAGSEAFF,TRBV10-3,TRBJ1-1,NA,NA
TGTGCCAGCAGCGTAGCTACCACAGGTTGGGCTTTCTTT,CASSVATTGWAFF,TRBV9,TRBJ1-1,NA,NA
TGTGCCAGCAGTTACACCAGTTCGGCGTCTACGCAGTATTTT,CASSYTSSASTQYF,TRBV6-6,TRBJ2-3,NA,NA
TGCGCCAGCAGCTCCAACCCGAATCTCTCTGGGGCCAACGTCCTGACTTTC,CASSSNPNLSGANVLTF,TRBV5-1,TRBJ2-6,NA,few
TGTGCCAGCAGTTACATTGGACAGGGGGCGTCCAGTGAGCAGTTCTTC,CASSYIGQGASSEQFF,TRBV6-5,TRBJ2-1,TRBD1,NA
TGTGCCAGCAGCGTAGCTTCCGGGGCCGGCGGGAATGAGCAGTTCTTC,CASSVASGAGGNEQFF,TRBV9,TRBJ2-1,NA,NA
TGTGCCAGCAGCTACAGCTTCAGGGATTCACCCCTCCACTTT,CASSYSFRDSPLHF,TRBV5-4,TRBJ1-6,NA,NA
TGTGCCAGCAGTTTAGGAACAGGGGGTTATGGCTACACCTTC,CASSLGTGGYGYTF,TRBV28,TRBJ1-2,TRBD1,NA
TGTGCCAGCAGTTTAAGGAGGTCCTACGAGCAGTACTTC,CASSLRRSYEQYF,TRBV27,TRBJ2-7,NA,NA
TGTGCCAGCAGCTTGTGGCAGGGGGTCTCTGGAAACACCATATATTTT,CASSLWQGVSGNTIYF,TRBV5-5,TRBJ1-3,TRBD1,NA
TGTGCCAGCAGCCTTGGACTCGGGGAGACCCAGTACTTC,CASSLGLGETQYF,TRBV7-3,TRBJ2-5,NA,once
TGTGCCAGCAGTTACTCCTCTAGCGGGAGCTACGAGCAGTACTTC,CASSYSSSGSYEQYF,TRBV6-6,TRBJ2-7,TRBD2,NA
TGTGCCAGCAGCGATACTGCGTGGGGGAGGGACGTACGGTTTCGGGAGCAGTTCTTC,CASSDTAWGRDVRFREQFF,TRBV11-2,TRBJ2-1,TRBD2,NA
TGCGCCAGCAGTGGACAGGGATTGTCGGCTGAAGCTTTCTTT,CASSGQGLSAEAFF,TRBV10-2,TRBJ1-1,TRBD1,NA
TGCGCCAGCAGCTTCACAGATACGCAGTATTTT,CASSFTDTQYF,TRBV5-1,TRBJ2-3,NA,NA
TGTGCCAGCTCACCAAGGGAATCTGGGGCCAACGTCCTGACTTTC,CASSPRESGANVLTF,TRBV18,TRBJ2-6,NA,NA
TGTGCCAGCAGCCTCTACACAGATACGCAGTATTTT,CASSLYTDTQYF,TRBV7-2,TRBJ2-3,NA,NA